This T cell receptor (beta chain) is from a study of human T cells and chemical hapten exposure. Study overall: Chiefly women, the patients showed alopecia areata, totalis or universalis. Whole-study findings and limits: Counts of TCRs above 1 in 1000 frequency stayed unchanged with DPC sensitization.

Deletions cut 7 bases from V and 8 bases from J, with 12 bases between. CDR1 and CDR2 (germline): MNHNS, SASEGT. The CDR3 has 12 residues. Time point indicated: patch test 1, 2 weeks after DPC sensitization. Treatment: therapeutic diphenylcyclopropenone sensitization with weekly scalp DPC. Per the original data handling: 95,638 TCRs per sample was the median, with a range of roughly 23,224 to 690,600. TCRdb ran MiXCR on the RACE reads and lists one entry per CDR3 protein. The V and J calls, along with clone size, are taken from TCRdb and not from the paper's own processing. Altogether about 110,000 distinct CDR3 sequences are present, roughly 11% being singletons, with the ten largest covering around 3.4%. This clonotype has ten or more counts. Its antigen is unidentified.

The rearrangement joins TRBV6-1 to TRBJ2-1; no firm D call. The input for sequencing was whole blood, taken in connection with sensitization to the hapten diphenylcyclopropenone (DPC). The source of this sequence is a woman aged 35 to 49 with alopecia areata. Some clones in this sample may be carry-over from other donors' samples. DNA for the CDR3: TGTGCCAGCACGGGCCCAGCCGATGAGCAGTTCTTC. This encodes CASTGPADEQFF.